This TCR beta chain was observed in a study of OX40 agonist ivuxolimab in advanced cancers. Looking at the study overall: Each dose-escalation patient presented with hepatocellular carcinoma, melanoma, renal cell or head and neck cancer. Participants averaged around 60 years of age (range roughly 23 to 80) and were around 85% male. Regarding the study as a whole: What antigens the expanded peripheral T cells recognized was never established.

Repertoires were generated with immunoSEQ multiplex PCR, while TCRdb's copy carries only in-frame clones and drops some. The table lists about 77,000 clones, around nine tenths of them singletons. Only one count was recorded for this clone. What it binds is not known. CDR3 length: 14 residues. The V gene end was trimmed by 8 bases and the J gene end by 2 bases; junction bases not matched to a gene: 8. Germline values: CDR1 SGHVS, CDR2 FNYEAQ. The TCR originated in an adult with an advanced solid tumor such as melanoma, head and neck, liver or kidney cancer. Source: CD4+ or CD8+ T cells sorted from blood, taken in a trial of the OX40 agonist ivuxolimab. J is TRBJ2-5 and V is TRBV7-6, with 7 bases identical to TRBD1. DNA of the CDR3: TGTGCCAGCGGTCGGGACAGCCAACAAGAGACCCAGTACTTC. It yields the protein CASGRDSQQETQYF.